This T cell receptor (beta chain) emerged from a study of blood T cell repertoires in COVID-19. As for the study in general: Sites across the United States, Italy and Spain contributed samples from acute and convalescent COVID-19. T cells, B-cell-depleted T cells, or PBMCs provided the cDNA or gDNA that served as material.

The length of the CDR3 is 12 residues. Trimming took off 3 bases at V and 3 bases at J, with 5 bases between the two ends. CDR1 is SEHNR, CDR2 FQNEAQ, per germline (reference sequence). Only in-frame clones appear in the TCRdb table, and some are missing; sequencing was by immunoSEQ multiplex PCR. The table includes tens of thousands of clones, 75% to 95% detected once. The genes are TRBV7-9 and TRBJ1-1, with D uncertain. The clonotype originates from a man in his 70s with active COVID-19. Input material: peripheral blood. The CDR3 loop is CASSFGDTEAFF. CDR3 DNA sequence: TGTGCCAGCAGCTTCGGGGACACTGAAGCTTTCTTT.